This T cell receptor (beta chain) originates from a study of shared clonotypes between healthy human individuals. Sequenced by immunoSEQ multiplex PCR; TCRdb stores in-frame clones only, minus some. The top ten clones hold over 10% of a sample with some 470,000 clones, 75% to 85% of them seen once. The CDR3 contains 15 residues. Germline lookup yields CDR1 SGHTA and CDR2 FQGNSA. V lost 1 base, J lost 5 bases, and 14 bases lay in between. Sequenced material: PBMCs. The chain couples TRBV7-2 to TRBJ2-5, with TRBD1 as a possible D gene (6 bases). This receptor was identified in a woman aged 40 to 50 in good health. Some clones in this sample may be carry-over from other donors' samples. The CDR3 region is CASSLVRGLRETQYF. The DNA for the CDR3 is TGTGCCAGCAGCTTAGTAAGGGGGTTGAGGGAGACCCAGTACTTC.